This T cell receptor beta chain originates from a study of blood T cells in healthy people across ages. They isolated at least 6 million PBMCs from each sample. Total RNA, at least 6 micrograms per sample, was extracted from PBMCs. The CDR3 covers 16 residues. V was trimmed by 3 bases and J by 10 bases, leaving 22 bases between them. Germline CDR1 reads SEHNR; CDR2 reads FQNEAQ (reference sequence). It was with a sample-barcoded 5' primer and a J-beta primer mix that a second PCR of roughly 7 to 12 cycles was run. TCRdb passed the 5' RACE reads through MiXCR, listing each CDR3 protein once. The sample lists hundreds of thousands of distinct CDR3 sequences; about 56% were seen once.

The sample consisted of blood. The chain joins TRBV7-9 to TRBJ2-1, with TRBD1 as a possible D gene (6 bases). The receptor's source is a man aged 40-49 years in good health. The CDR3, as DNA: TGTGCCAGCAGCTTCGATCCGGGACATAGCTCAAGGGAGCAGTTCTTC. Protein sequence: CASSFDPGHSSREQFF.